This T cell receptor (beta chain) was sequenced for a study of cytomegalovirus exposure and HLA in healthy donors. CDR1 is SEHNR, CDR2 FQNEAQ, per germline (reference sequence). The V end was cut by 5 bases, the J end by 0 bases, with 13 bases between. The CDR3 runs to 16 residues. Assay: immunoSEQ multiplex PCR; the TCRdb copy retains only in-frame clones and omits some. The profile shows a few hundred thousand clones, around 89% of them singletons. Sequencing input: PBMCs. This clonotype was obtained from a woman aged 18 to 35 in good health and CMV-seronegative. The chain recombines TRBV7-9 with TRBJ1-4, with D tentatively TRBD1 (6 bases). The CDR3 here is CASSPPTGSTNEKLFF. DNA of the CDR3: TGTGCCAGCAGCCCACCTACAGGGTCAACTAATGAAAAACTGTTTTTT.